This TCR beta chain was captured in a study of blood T cell repertoires in COVID-19. TCRdb's table, derived via immunoSEQ multiplex PCR, lists solely in-frame clones and lacks some. The sample has about 210,000 clones, around 82% seen once. Specimen: PBMCs or T cells enriched from blood (not recorded which). This receptor was identified in a man younger than 45 with acute COVID-19.

CDR3 in amino acids: CASSNSLGGNQPQHF. The CDR3 DNA reads TGTGCCAGCAGCAACAGCTTGGGAGGCAATCAGCCCCAGCATTTT. The rearrangement joins TRBV11-2 to TRBJ1-5; D uncertain. Per germline, CDR1 SGHAT and CDR2 FQNNGV. Trimming shortened V by 5 bases and J by 2 bases, and 13 bases separated the two germline ends. CDR3 size: 15 residues.